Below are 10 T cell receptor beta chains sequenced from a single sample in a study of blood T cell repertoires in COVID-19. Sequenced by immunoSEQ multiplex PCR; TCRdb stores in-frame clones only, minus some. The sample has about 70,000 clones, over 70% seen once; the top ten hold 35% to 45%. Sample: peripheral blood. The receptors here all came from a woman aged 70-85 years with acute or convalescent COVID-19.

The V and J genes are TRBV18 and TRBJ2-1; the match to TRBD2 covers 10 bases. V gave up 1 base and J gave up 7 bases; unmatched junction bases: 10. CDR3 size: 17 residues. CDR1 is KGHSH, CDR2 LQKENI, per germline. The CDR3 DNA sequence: TGTGCCAGCTCACCACAGGTGGGAGCGGGAGGGCCGAATGAGCAGTTCTTC. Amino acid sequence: CASSPQVGAGGPNEQFF.

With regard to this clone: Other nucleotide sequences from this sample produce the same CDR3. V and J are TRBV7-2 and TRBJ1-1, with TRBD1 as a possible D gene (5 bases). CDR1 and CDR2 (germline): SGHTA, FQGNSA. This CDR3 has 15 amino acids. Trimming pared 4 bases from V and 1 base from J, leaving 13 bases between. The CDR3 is CASSSNTGRNTEAFF. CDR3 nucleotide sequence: TGTGCCAGCAGCTCGAACACAGGTAGGAACACTGAAGCTTTCTTT.

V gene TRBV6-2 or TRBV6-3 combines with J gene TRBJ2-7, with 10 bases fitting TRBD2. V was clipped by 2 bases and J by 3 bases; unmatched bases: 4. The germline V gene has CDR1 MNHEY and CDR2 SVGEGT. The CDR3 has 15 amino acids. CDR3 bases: TGTGCCAGCAGTTACCGCCTAGCGGGAGTCTACGAGCAGTACTTC. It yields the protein CASSYRLAGVYEQYF.

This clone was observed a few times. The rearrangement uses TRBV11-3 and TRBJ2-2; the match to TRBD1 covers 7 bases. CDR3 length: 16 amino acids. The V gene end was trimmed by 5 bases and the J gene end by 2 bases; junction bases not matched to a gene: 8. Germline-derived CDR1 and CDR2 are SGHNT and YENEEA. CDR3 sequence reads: CASSQQGTVNTGELFF. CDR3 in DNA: TGTGCCAGCAGCCAGCAAGGGACAGTTAACACCGGGGAGCTGTTTTTT.

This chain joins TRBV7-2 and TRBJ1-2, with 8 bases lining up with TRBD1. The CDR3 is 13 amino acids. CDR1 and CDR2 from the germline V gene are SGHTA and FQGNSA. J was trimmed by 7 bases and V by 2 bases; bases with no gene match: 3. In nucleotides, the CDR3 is TGTGCCAGCAGCTTATGGACAGGGCGTGGCTACACCTTC. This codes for CASSLWTGRGYTF.

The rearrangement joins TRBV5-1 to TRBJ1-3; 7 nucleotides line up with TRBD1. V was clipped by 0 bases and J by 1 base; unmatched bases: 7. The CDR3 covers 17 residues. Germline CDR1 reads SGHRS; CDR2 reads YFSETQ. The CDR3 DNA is TGCGCCAGCAGCTTGGCACCCAGGGGGGTTTCTGGAAACACCATATATTTT. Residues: CASSLAPRGVSGNTIYF. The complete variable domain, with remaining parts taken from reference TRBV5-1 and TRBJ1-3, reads KAGVTQTPRYLIKTRGQQVTLSCSPISGHRSVSWYQQTPGQGLQFLFEYFSETQRNKGNFPGRFSGRQFSNSRSEMNVSTLELGDSALYLCASSLAPRGVSGNTIYFGEGSWLTVV.

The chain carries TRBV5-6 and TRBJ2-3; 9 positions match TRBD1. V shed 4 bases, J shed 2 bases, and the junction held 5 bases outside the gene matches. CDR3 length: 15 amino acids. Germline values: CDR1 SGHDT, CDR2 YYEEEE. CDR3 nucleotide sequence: TGTGCCAGCAGCCCCGGGGACAGGGTCACAGATACGCAGTATTTT. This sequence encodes CASSPGDRVTDTQYF.

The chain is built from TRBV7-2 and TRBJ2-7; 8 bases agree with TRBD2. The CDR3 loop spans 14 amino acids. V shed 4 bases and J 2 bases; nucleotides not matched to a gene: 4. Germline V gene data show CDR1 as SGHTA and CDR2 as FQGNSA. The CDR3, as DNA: TGTGCCAGCAGCTCTAGCGGGTCTACCTACGAGCAGTACTTC. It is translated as CASSSSGSTYEQYF.

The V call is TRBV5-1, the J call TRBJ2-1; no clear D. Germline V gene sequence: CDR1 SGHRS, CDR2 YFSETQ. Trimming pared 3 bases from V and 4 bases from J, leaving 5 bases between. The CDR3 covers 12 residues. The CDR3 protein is CASSSQYNEQFF. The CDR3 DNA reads TGCGCCAGCAGCTCCCAATACAATGAGCAGTTCTTC.

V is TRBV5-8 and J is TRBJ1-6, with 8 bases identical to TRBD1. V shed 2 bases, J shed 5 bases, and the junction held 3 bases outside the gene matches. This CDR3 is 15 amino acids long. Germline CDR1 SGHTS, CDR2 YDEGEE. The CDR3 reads CASSLPGQDNSPLHF. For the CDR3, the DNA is TGTGCCAGCAGCTTACCGGGACAGGATAATTCACCCCTCCACTTT. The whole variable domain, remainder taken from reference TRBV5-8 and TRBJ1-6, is EAGVTQSPTHLIKTRGQQATLRCSPISGHTSVYWYQQALGLGLQFLLWYDEGEERNRGNFPPRFSGRQFPNYSSELNVNALELEDSALYLCASSLPGQDNSPLHFGNGTRLTVT.